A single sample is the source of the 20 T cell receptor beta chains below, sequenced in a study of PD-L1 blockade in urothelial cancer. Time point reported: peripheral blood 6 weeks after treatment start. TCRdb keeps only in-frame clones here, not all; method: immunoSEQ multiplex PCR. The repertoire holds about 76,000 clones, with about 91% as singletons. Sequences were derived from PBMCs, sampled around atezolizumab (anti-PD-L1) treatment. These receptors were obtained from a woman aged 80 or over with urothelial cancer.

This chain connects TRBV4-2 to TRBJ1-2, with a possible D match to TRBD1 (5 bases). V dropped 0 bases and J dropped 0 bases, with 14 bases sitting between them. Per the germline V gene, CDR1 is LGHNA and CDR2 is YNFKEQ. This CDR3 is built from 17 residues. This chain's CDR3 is CASSQDLLTDSNYGYTF. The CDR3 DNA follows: TGTGCCAGCAGCCAAGATCTCCTGACAGACTCTAACTATGGCTACACCTTC.

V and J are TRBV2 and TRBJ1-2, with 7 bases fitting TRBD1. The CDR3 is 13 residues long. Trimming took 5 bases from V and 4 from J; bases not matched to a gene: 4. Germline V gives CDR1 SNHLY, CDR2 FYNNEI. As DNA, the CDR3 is TGTGCCAGCAGTCCAGGGGGAGGCTATGGCTACACCTTC. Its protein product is CASSPGGGYGYTF.

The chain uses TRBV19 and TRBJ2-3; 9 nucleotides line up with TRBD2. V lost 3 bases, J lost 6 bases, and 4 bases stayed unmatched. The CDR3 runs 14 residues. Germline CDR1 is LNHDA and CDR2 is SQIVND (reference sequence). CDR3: CASSISGSLDTQYF. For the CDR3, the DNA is TGTGCCAGTAGTATTAGCGGGAGCCTCGATACGCAGTATTTT.

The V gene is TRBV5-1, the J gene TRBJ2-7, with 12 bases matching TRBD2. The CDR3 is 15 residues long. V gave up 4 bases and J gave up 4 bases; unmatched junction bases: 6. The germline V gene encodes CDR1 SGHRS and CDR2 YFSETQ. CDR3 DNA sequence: TGCGCCAGCAGCCAGAGGACTAGCGGGGCATACGAGCAGTACTTC. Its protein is CASSQRTSGAYEQYF.

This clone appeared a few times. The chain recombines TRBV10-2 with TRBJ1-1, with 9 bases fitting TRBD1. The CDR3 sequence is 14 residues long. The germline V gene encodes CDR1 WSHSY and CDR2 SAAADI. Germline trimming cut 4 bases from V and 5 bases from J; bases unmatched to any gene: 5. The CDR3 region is CASSATGTGTEAFF. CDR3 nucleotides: TGCGCCAGCAGTGCGACAGGGACAGGGACTGAAGCTTTCTTT.

CDR3: CASSLDGPGETQYF. In DNA, the CDR3 is TGTGCCAGCAGCTTAGATGGGCCTGGGGAGACCCAGTACTTC. This chain connects TRBV7-7 to TRBJ2-5; no clear D gene. This CDR3 is built from 14 residues. Between the trimmed V and J ends, which lost 1 base and 5 bases, there was a span of 11 bases. Germline V CDR1 and CDR2: SSHAT, FNYEAQ (reference sequence).

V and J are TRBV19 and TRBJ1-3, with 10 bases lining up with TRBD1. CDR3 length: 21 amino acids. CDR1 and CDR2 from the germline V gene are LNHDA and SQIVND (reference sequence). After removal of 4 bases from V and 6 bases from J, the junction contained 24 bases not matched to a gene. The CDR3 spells CASSKMTGGFGSGAAVNTIYF. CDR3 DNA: TGTGCCAGTAGTAAAATGACAGGGGGCTTCGGATCGGGTGCCGCGGTAAACACCATATATTTT.

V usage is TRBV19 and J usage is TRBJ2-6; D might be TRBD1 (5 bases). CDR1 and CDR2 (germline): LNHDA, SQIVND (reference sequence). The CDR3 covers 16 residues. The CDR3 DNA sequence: TGTGCGGTCGGTTCAGGGTTGGGCTCTGGGGCCAACGTCCTGACTTTC. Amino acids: CAVGSGLGSGANVLTF.

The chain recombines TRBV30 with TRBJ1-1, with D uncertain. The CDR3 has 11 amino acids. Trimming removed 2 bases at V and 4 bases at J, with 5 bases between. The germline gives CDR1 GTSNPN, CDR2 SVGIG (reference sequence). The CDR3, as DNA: TGTGCCTGGAGTAGCGGCACTGAAGCTTTCTTT. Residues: CAWSSGTEAFF.

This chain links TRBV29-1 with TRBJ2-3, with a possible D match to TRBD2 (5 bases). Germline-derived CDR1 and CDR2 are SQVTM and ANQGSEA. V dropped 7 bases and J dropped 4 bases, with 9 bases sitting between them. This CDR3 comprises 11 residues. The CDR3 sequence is CSGEGPDTQYF. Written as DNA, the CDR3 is TGCAGCGGAGAGGGTCCAGATACGCAGTATTTT.

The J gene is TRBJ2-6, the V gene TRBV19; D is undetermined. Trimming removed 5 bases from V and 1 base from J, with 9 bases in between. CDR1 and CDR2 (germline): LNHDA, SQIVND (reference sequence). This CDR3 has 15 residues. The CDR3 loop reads CASSPTDSGANVLTF. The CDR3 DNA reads TGTGCCAGTAGTCCCACAGATTCTGGGGCCAACGTCCTGACTTTC.

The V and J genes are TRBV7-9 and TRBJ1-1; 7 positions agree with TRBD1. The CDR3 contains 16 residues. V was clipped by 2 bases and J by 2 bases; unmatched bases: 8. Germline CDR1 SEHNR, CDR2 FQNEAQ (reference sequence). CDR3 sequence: CASSLSPDRANTEAFF. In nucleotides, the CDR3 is TGTGCCAGCAGCTTATCCCCCGACAGGGCAAACACTGAAGCTTTCTTT. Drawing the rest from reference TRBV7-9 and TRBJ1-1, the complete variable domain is DTGVSQNPRHKITKRGQNVTFRCDPISEHNRLYWYRQTLGQGPEFLTYFQNEAQLEKSRLLSDRFSAERPKGSFSTLEIQRTEQGDSAMYLCASSLSPDRANTEAFFGQGTRLTVV.

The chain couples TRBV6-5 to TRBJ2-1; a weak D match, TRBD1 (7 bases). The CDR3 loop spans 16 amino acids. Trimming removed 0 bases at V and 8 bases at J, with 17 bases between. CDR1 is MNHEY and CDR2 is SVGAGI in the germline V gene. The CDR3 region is CASSYSKVGGGDEQFF. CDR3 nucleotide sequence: TGTGCCAGCAGTTACTCGAAGGTCGGAGGGGGCGATGAGCAGTTCTTC.

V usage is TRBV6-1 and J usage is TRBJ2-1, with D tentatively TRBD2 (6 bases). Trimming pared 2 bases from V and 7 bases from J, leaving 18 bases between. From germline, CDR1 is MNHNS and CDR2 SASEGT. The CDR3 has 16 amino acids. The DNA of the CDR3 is TGTGCCAGCAGTGAATATCGGTGGAGGGTGCCTAATGAGCAGTTCTTC. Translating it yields CASSEYRWRVPNEQFF.

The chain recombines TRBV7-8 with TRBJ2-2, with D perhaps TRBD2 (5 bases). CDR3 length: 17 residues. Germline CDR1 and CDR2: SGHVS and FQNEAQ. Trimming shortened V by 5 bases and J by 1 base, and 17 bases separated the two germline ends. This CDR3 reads CASSPRWSGGNTGELFF. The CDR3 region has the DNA TGTGCCAGCAGCCCTAGGTGGAGCGGAGGGAACACCGGGGAGCTGTTTTTT.

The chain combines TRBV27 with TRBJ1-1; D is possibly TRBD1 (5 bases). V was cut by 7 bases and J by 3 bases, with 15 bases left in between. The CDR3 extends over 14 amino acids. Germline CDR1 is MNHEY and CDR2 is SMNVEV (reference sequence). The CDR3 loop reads CASIRSQGDTEAFF. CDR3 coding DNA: TGTGCCAGCATTCGTTCGCAGGGCGACACTGAAGCTTTCTTT.

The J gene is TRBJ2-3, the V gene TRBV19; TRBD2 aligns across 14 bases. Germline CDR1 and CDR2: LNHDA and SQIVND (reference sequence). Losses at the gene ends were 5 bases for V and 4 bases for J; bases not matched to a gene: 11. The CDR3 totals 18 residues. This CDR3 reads CASSVTGTSGSSSDTQYF. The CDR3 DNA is TGTGCCAGTAGTGTCACCGGGACTAGCGGGAGTAGCTCAGATACGCAGTATTTT.

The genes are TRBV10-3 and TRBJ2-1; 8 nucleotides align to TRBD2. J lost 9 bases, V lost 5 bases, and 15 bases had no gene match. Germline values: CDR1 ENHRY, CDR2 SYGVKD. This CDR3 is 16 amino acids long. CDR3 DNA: TGTGCCATCAGTAGCGGGGCGGGAGGACCCTTGCCTGAGCAGTTCTTC. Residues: CAISSGAGGPLPEQFF.

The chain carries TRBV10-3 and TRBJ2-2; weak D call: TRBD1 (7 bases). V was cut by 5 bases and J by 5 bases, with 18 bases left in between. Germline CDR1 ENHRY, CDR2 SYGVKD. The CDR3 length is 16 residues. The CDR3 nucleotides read TGTGCCATCAGTCGAGTCGGGCAGGGGGGAACCGGGGAGCTGTTTTTT. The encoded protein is CAISRVGQGGTGELFF.

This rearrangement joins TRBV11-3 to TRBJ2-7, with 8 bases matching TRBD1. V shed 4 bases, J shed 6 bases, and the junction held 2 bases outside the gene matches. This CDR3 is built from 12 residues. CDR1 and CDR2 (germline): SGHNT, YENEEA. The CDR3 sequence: CASSSDRAEQYF. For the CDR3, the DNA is TGTGCCAGCAGCTCGGACAGGGCCGAGCAGTACTTC.